The 19 T cell receptor beta chains given below trace back to one sample, sequenced in a study of blood T cells in healthy people across ages. With a J-beta primer mix and a sample-barcoded 5' primer, a second PCR ran about 6 to 11 cycles. Each CDR3 protein gets one entry after TCRdb re-called the 5' RACE reads with MiXCR. The table lists some 1,500,000 distinct CDR3 sequences, approximately 43% of them singletons, with 4% in the top ten. Material: blood. The receptors come from a woman in her late teens or twenties in good health.

The chain couples TRBV12-3 or TRBV12-4 to TRBJ2-5; D gene unclear. There are 13 residues in the CDR3. Trimming shortened V by 2 bases and J by 11 bases, and 15 bases separated the two germline ends. The CDR3 DNA sequence: TGTGCCAGCAGTTTATCGGGCTACTTCGAACAGTACTTC. Amino acid sequence: CASSLSGYFEQYF.

The rearrangement uses TRBV9 and TRBJ1-2; no clear D. CDR1 is SGDLS, CDR2 YYNGEE, per germline. This CDR3 is built from 15 residues. V lost 4 bases, J lost 4 bases, and 17 bases lay in between. The CDR3 DNA reads TGTGCCAGCAGCCGTGGAGGAGGCAGCCTCTATGGCTACACCTTC. This encodes CASSRGGGSLYGYTF.

There are a few counts of this clonotype. V is TRBV29-1 and J is TRBJ1-1; the D gene is possibly TRBD1 (6 bases). Germline-derived CDR1 and CDR2 are SQVTM and ANQGSEA. CDR3 length: 16 amino acids. V shed 6 bases and J shed 0 bases, with 20 bases lying between them. This CDR3 reads CSVPKVGGTLNTEAFF. CDR3 nucleotides: TGCAGCGTCCCTAAGGTAGGGGGAACGTTGAACACTGAAGCTTTCTTT. The full variable domain, its missing parts supplied by reference TRBV29-1 and TRBJ1-1, is SAVISQKPSRDICQRGTSLTIQCQVDSQVTMMFWYRQQPGQSLTLIATANQGSEATYESGFVIDKFPISRPNLTFSTLTVSNMSPEDSSIYLCSVPKVGGTLNTEAFFGQGTRLTVV.

The chain combines TRBV20-1 with TRBJ1-5; D ambiguous. This CDR3 is built from 13 residues. Looked up from germline, CDR1 is DFQATT and CDR2 is SNEGSKA (reference sequence). Trimming cost V 6 bases and J 5 bases, with 14 bases left between them. As DNA, the CDR3 is TGCAGTGCAGGGAGAGTAGCGGATCAGCCCCAGCATTTT. Residues: CSAGRVADQPQHF.

About this clonotype itself: Being one base from a much bigger clone, this may be a read error. This chain joins TRBV29-1 and TRBJ2-7; maybe TRBD2 (5 bases). This CDR3 has 13 amino acids. V dropped 0 bases and J dropped 6 bases, with 12 bases sitting between them. In germline, CDR1 is SQVTM, CDR2 ANQGSEA. The CDR3: CSVEDRVEAEQYF. The CDR3 DNA follows: TGCAGCGTTGAAGACCGGGTGGAGGCCGAGCAGTACTTC.

This clonotype has a count of ten or more. This chain links TRBV7-2 with TRBJ2-7, with TRBD2 identical over 8 bases. With V trimmed by 5 bases and J by 1 base, 7 bases remained unmatched. The CDR3 is made up of 15 amino acids. Germline V lookup: CDR1 SGHTA, CDR2 FQGNSA. The CDR3 bases are TGTGCCAGCAGCCCAAAAAGCGGGGGATCCTACGAGCAGTACTTC. It yields the protein CASSPKSGGSYEQYF.

The V and J genes are TRBV6-6 and TRBJ2-1, with TRBD2 identical over 8 bases. Losses at the gene ends were 2 bases for V and 7 bases for J; bases not matched to a gene: 13. The CDR3 contains 17 residues. Germline values: CDR1 MNHNY, CDR2 SVGAGI (reference sequence). As DNA, the CDR3 is TGTGCCAGCAGTTACCTCGGAGCGGGGGCCCCTAGGAATGAGCAGTTCTTC. Protein product: CASSYLGAGAPRNEQFF.

The DNA of the CDR3 is TGCGCCAGCAGCCAAGGACAGGGCTTACGCTATGGCTACACCTTC. It encodes CASSQGQGLRYGYTF. This chain links TRBV4-1 with TRBJ1-2, with TRBD1 identical over 7 bases. The CDR3 loop spans 15 amino acids. Per the germline V gene, CDR1 is MGHRA and CDR2 is YSYEKL. V shed 1 base, J shed 4 bases, and the junction held 6 bases outside the gene matches.

This chain links TRBV27 with TRBJ1-4, with 11 positions matching TRBD1. Germline V gives CDR1 MNHEY, CDR2 SMNVEV (reference sequence). V dropped 6 bases and J dropped 4; count of bases not matched to a gene: 7. The CDR3 is 16 residues long. This chain's CDR3 is CASRAGTGGHNEKLFF. The DNA for the CDR3 is TGTGCCAGCAGGGCGGGGACAGGGGGGCATAATGAAAAACTGTTTTTT. The full variable domain, rest sourced from reference TRBV27 and TRBJ1-4, is EAQVTQNPRYLITVTGKKLTVTCSQNMNHEYMSWYRQDPGLGLRQIYYSMNVEVTDKGDVPEGYKVSRKEKRNFPLILESPSPNQTSLYFCASRAGTGGHNEKLFFGSGTQLSVL.

This clonotype occurred a few times. The CDR3 loop reads CASSYRRGGEQFF. DNA for the CDR3: TGTGCCAGCAGTTACCGTAGGGGAGGCGAGCAGTTCTTC. This rearrangement joins TRBV6-5 to TRBJ2-1, with D perhaps TRBD2 (6 bases). The CDR3 loop spans 13 amino acids. Germline lookup yields CDR1 MNHEY and CDR2 SVGAGI. V lost 2 bases, J lost 10 bases, and 12 bases lay in between.

This chain links TRBV28 with TRBJ2-1; TRBD2 agrees at 8 bases. V was pared by 5 bases and J by 3 bases, with 6 bases of the junction left unmatched. Per germline, CDR1 MDHEN and CDR2 SYDVKM. The CDR3 extends over 15 amino acids. The CDR3 DNA reads TGTGCCAGCAGTGCTGGAGCGGGAGTCTACAATGAGCAGTTCTTC. Protein sequence: CASSAGAGVYNEQFF.

This clonotype was seen a handful of times. This chain joins TRBV18 and TRBJ1-2, with 7 bases aligning to TRBD1. Per germline, CDR1 KGHSH and CDR2 LQKENI. Trimming cost V 5 bases and J 3 bases; bases outside gene matches: 6. The CDR3 totals 14 residues. The CDR3: CASSSRGTDYGYTF. The CDR3 DNA reads as TGTGCCAGCTCATCACGAGGGACAGACTATGGCTACACCTTC.

V and J are TRBV20-1 and TRBJ2-5; TRBD2 agrees at 8 bases. CDR1 is DFQATT, CDR2 SNEGSKA, per germline (reference sequence). CDR3 length equals 15 residues. V shed 4 bases and J 11 bases; nucleotides not matched to a gene: 18. The CDR3, as DNA: TGCAGTGCTACGGTACCTAGCGGGTTCTACAATGAGCAGTACTTC. It specifies CSATVPSGFYNEQYF.

The chain links TRBV9 to TRBJ2-1; maybe TRBD2 (9 bases). The DNA end lines up better with TRBJ2-7; the J call may be wrong. Germline lookup yields CDR1 SGDLS and CDR2 YYNGEE. There are 18 residues in the CDR3. The CDR3 region is CASSVGQGLALPYNEQYF. CDR3 bases: TGTGCCAGCAGCGTCGGACAGGGACTAGCCCTACCGTACAATGAGCAGTACTTC.

The chain recombines TRBV7-2 with TRBJ1-6; no definite D call. Trimming left V 1 base short and J 0 bases short, with 7 bases between. The CDR3 length is 16 residues. CDR1 is SGHTA and CDR2 is FQGNSA in the germline V gene. The CDR3 here is CASSLEKGSYNSPLHF. CDR3 nucleotide sequence: TGTGCCAGCAGCTTAGAGAAGGGCTCCTATAATTCACCCCTCCACTTT.

This clonotype was observed a single time. The rearrangement uses TRBV7-9 and TRBJ2-1; 7 bases fit TRBD1. This CDR3 comprises 13 residues. The germline gives CDR1 SEHNR, CDR2 FQNEAQ (reference sequence). V dropped 3 bases and J dropped 13; count of bases not matched to a gene: 9. CDR3 protein: CASSFRGQSQQFF. CDR3 in DNA: TGTGCCAGCAGCTTCCGGGGACAGTCCCAACAGTTCTTC.

This clonotype was seen only once. The chain is built from TRBV27 and TRBJ2-1; no reliable D call. Trimming stripped 0 bases from V and 10 bases from J, with 10 bases between. The CDR3 is 13 residues long. Germline V lookup: CDR1 MNHEY, CDR2 SMNVEV (reference sequence). CDR3 coding DNA: TGTGCCAGCAGTTTATCGATCGGCACCGAGCAGTTCTTC. Translation gives CASSLSIGTEQFF.

This clonotype has just a few counts. V gene TRBV20-1 combines with J gene TRBJ2-1, with 14 bases aligning to TRBD2. J gave up 3 bases and V 7 bases, and 14 bases lay outside the gene matches. The CDR3 spans 18 residues. Germline V lookup: CDR1 DFQATT, CDR2 SNEGSKA (reference sequence). The CDR3 DNA is TGCAGTGGTACTCGAGAGGGGACTAGCGGGAGAAACTACAATGAGCAGTTCTTC. This codes for CSGTREGTSGRNYNEQFF.

The V call is TRBV20-1, the J call TRBJ1-2; D is unresolved. V shed 4 bases and J shed 4 bases, with 22 bases lying between them. Germline CDR1 is DFQATT and CDR2 is SNEGSKA (reference sequence). This CDR3 region has 16 residues. For the CDR3, the DNA is TGCAGTGCTAAGCGACCCGATACTTACTTTAGCTATGGCTACACCTTC. Translation: CSAKRPDTYFSYGYTF.